One sample yielded the 6 T cell receptor beta chains listed below, sequenced in a study of beta chain features in type 1 diabetes (dated by TCRdb to 2016 to 2019). Library generation was performed with the immunoSEQ multiplex PCR assay. The entire isolated RNA was reverse transcribed using the High Capacity cDNA Reverse Transcription Kit, and thus expressed TCRB transcripts were sequenced. TCRdb obtained this table from immuneACCESS and retained in-frame rearrangements with V and J assigned. These tables miss some clones; where compared with another copy, unresolved V genes account for less than half of the shortfall, and the remainder is unexplained. Counted in this sample were over 700,000 clones; roughly 17% of them appeared once. The ten largest account for 0.02% to 0.025% of the sample. Sequencing input: naive CD4+ T cells from blood. Reading the label with the study, this specimen's cell subset or site is: true naive CD4+ T cells. These TCRs come from a woman younger than 35 in good health.

This clone was observed a few times. The chain employs TRBV12-5 and TRBJ2-2; 7 bases match TRBD2. Trimming took 1 base from V and 1 from J; bases not matched to a gene: 9. Per germline, CDR1 LGHNT and CDR2 FRNRAP. CDR3 length: 18 residues. CDR3: CASGLAPGGSLNTGELFF. The CDR3 nucleotides are TGTGCTAGTGGTTTGGCCCCCGGGGGGTCCCTGAACACCGGGGAGCTGTTTTTT.

The J gene is TRBJ2-5, the V gene TRBV5-1; D may correspond to TRBD1 or TRBD2 (5 bases each). The CDR3 is made up of 15 amino acids. Trimming left V 2 bases short and J 1 base short, with 12 bases between. Germline V gene data show CDR1 as SGHRS and CDR2 as YFSETQ. CDR3 in amino acids: CASSFQPGPQETQYF. Here the CDR3 DNA reads TGCGCCAGCAGCTTTCAACCGGGACCCCAAGAGACCCAGTACTTC.

The sample holds a few counts of this clone. The CDR3 spells CASSLAIVNEQFF. In nucleotides, the CDR3 is TGTGCCAGCAGCTTGGCCATCGTCAATGAGCAGTTCTTC. The chain joins TRBV5-4 to TRBJ2-1; D is uncertain. CDR1 SGHNT and CDR2 YYREEE come from the germline V gene (reference sequence). This CDR3 spans 13 amino acids. The V end lost 0 bases, the J end lost 6 bases, and 7 bases lay between the germline ends.

This clone has only a few counts. This chain joins TRBV6-5 and TRBJ2-5; perhaps TRBD2 as D (5 bases). Trimming cost V 2 bases and J 2 bases, with 9 bases left between them. In germline, CDR1 is MNHEY, CDR2 SVGAGI. There are 14 residues in the CDR3. CDR3 DNA: TGTGCCAGCAGTTACGGGAGACTACAAGAGACCCAGTACTTC. Translation: CASSYGRLQETQYF.

CDR3 coding DNA: TGCGCCAGCAGCTTCACGAGAGTCAATGAGCAGTTCTTC. Translated, it gives CASSFTRVNEQFF. The chain has TRBV5-1 and TRBJ2-1; unclear D gene. The germline V gene encodes CDR1 SGHRS and CDR2 YFSETQ. CDR3 length: 13 amino acids. V shed 2 bases and J shed 6 bases, with 9 bases lying between them.

J is TRBJ2-3 and V is TRBV5-1; possibly TRBD2 for D (5 bases). Trimming shortened V by 3 bases and J by 2 bases, and 13 bases separated the two germline ends. Germline values: CDR1 SGHRS, CDR2 YFSETQ. The CDR3 has 15 amino acids. The CDR3 is CASSSARRDTDTQYF. Written as DNA, the CDR3 is TGCGCCAGCAGCTCAGCTCGACGGGACACAGATACGCAGTATTTT.